The 2 T cell receptor beta chains given below trace back to one sample, sequenced in a study of T cells in women clearing cervical HPV infection. The repertoire was sequenced with immunoSEQ multiplex PCR; TCRdb's copy has only in-frame clones and lacks some. Listed are more than 30,000 clones; around 19% falls within the top ten. The specimen sequenced was blood buffy coat. The receptors were gathered from a woman aged 18-70 years with a cervical HPV16 infection that either progressed to CIN3+ or cleared (not recorded which).

As for this clone: The DNA ends 3 residues before the CDR3 does, and the rest of the CDR3 is filled in from the germline J gene. The rearrangement uses TRBV19 and TRBJ2-6; D not resolved. Trimming pared 5 bases from V and 2 bases from J, leaving 4 bases between. The germline CDR1 and CDR2 sequences are LNHDA and SQIVND (reference sequence). The CDR3 length is 13 residues. Partial CDR3 DNA: TGTGCCAGTAGTCAGACTGGGGCCAACGTC. Its translation: CASSQTGANV. The whole CDR3 sequence is CASSQTGANVLTF.

Remarks on this clone: The missing CDR3 end, 3 residues past where the read stops, is filled in from the germline J gene. The V call is TRBV6-2 or TRBV6-3, the J call TRBJ2-1; 11 nucleotides match TRBD2. Germline assignment: CDR1 MNHEY and CDR2 SVGEGT. This CDR3 spans 15 amino acids. The V gene end was trimmed by 7 bases and the J gene end by 7 bases; junction bases not matched to a gene: 9. Here the CDR3 reads CASTLLAGAGNEQFF. CDR3 bases read: TGTGCCAGCACTCTACTAGCGGGAGCGGGGAATGAG.